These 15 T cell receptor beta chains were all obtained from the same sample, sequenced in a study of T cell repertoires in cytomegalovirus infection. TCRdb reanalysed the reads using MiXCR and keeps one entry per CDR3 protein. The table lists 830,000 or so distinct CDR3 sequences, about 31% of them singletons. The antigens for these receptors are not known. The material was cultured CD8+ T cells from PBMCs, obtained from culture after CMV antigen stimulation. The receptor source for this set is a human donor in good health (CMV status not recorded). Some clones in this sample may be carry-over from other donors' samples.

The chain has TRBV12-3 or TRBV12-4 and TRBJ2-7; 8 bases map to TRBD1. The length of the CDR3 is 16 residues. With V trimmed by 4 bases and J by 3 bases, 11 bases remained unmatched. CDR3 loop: CASSSRPTGVSYEQYF. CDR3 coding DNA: TGTGCCAGCAGTTCTAGGCCGACAGGGGTAAGCTACGAGCAGTACTTC.

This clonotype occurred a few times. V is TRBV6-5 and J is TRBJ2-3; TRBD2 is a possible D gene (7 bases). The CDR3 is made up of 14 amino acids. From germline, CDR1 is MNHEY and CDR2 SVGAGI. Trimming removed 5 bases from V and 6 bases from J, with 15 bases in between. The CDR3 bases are TGTGCCAGCAGTCCCCTGGGGGGGCTGGATACGCAGTATTTT. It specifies CASSPLGGLDTQYF.

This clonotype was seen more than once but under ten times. The CDR3 here is CASSERDEQYV. CDR3 bases: TGTGCCAGCAGCGAACGGGACGAGCAGTACGTC. The rearrangement links TRBV5-4 to TRBJ2-7; D is uncertain. V dropped 4 bases and J dropped 5 bases, with 7 bases sitting between them. The germline V gene has CDR1 SGHNT and CDR2 YYREEE (reference sequence). This CDR3 contains 11 residues.

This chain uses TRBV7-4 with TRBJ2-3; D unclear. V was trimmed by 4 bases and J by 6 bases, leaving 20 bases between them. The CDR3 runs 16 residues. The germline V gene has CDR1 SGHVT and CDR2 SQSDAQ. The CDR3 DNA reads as TGTGCCAGCAGCTCAGCCAAGCGACTTATCGGGGATACGCAGTATTTT. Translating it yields CASSSAKRLIGDTQYF.

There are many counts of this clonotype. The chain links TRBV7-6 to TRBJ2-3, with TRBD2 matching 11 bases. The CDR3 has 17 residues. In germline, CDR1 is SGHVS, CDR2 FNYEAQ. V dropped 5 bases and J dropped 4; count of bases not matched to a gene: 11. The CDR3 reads CASSGRLAGNAPDTQYF. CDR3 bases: TGTGCCAGCAGCGGCAGACTAGCGGGAAACGCCCCAGATACGCAGTATTTT. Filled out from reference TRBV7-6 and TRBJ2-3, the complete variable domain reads GAGVSQSPRYKVTKRGQDVALRCDPISGHVSLYWYRQALGQGPEFLTYFNYEAQQDKSGLPNDRFSAERPEGSISTLTIQRTEQRDSAMYRCASSGRLAGNAPDTQYFGPGTRLTVL.

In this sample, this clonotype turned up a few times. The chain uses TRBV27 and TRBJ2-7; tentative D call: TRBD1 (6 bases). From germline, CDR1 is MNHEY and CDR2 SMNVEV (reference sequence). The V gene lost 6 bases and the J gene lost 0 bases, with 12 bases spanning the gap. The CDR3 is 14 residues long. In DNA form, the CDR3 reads TGTGCCAGCAGAGATACAGGGACCTCCTACGAGCAGTACTTC. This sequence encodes CASRDTGTSYEQYF.

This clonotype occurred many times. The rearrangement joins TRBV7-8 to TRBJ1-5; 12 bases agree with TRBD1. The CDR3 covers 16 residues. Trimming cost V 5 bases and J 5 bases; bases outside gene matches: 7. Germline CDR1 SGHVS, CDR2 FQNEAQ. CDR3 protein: CASSDPGQGAYQPQHF. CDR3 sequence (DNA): TGTGCCAGCAGCGACCCGGGACAGGGGGCGTATCAGCCCCAGCATTTT.

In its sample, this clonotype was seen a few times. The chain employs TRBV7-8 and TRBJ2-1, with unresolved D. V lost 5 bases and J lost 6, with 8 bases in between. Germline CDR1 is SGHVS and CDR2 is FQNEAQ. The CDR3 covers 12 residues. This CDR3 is CASSLRINEQFF. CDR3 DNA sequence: TGTGCCAGCAGCCTCAGGATCAATGAGCAGTTCTTC.

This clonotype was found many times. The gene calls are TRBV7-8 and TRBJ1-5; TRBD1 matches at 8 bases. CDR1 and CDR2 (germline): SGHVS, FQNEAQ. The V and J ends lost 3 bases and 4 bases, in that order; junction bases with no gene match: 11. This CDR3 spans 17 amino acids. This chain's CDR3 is CASSFSGTGSPNQPQHF. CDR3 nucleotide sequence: TGTGCCAGCAGCTTCTCCGGGACAGGAAGCCCAAATCAGCCCCAGCATTTT. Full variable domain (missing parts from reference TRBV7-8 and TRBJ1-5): GAGVSQSPRYKVAKRGQDVALRCDPISGHVSLFWYQQALGQGPEFLTYFQNEAQLDKSGLPSDRFFAERPEGSVSTLKIQRTQQEDSAVYLCASSFSGTGSPNQPQHFGDGTRLSIL.

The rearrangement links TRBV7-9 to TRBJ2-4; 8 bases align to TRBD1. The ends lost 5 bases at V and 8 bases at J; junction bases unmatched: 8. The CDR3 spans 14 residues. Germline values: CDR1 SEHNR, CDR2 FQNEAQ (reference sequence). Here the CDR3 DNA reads TGTGCCAGCAGCCAGGACAGGGCGGTTGACATTCAGTACTTC. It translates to CASSQDRAVDIQYF. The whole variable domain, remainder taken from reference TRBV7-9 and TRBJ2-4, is DTGVSQNPRHKITKRGQNVTFRCDPISEHNRLYWYRQTLGQGPEFLTYFQNEAQLEKSRLLSDRFSAERPKGSFSTLEIQRTEQGDSAMYLCASSQDRAVDIQYFGAGTRLSVL.

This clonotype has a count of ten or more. The CDR3 nucleotides are TGTGCCAGCAGTTTATCCCCCGGCGATGAGCAGTTCTTC. Amino acid sequence: CASSLSPGDEQFF. The V gene is TRBV28, the J gene TRBJ2-1; no clear D gene. Germline V gene sequence: CDR1 MDHEN, CDR2 SYDVKM. V shed 1 base and J shed 8 bases, with 9 bases lying between them. The CDR3 extends over 13 amino acids.

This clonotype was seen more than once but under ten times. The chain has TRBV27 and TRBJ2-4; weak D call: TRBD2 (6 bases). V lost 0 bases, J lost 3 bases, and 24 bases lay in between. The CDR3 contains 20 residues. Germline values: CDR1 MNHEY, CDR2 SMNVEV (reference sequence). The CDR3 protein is CASSLSGPVNWGELKNIQYF. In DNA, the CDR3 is TGTGCCAGCAGTTTATCGGGTCCCGTAAACTGGGGGGAACTCAAAAACATTCAGTACTTC.

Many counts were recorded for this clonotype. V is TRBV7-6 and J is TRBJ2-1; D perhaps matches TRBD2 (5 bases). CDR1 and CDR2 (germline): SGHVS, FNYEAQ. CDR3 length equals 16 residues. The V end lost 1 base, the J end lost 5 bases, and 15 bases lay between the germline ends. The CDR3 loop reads CASSLGPTDFDNEQFF. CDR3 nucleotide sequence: TGTGCCAGCAGCTTAGGACCGACGGACTTTGACAATGAGCAGTTCTTC.

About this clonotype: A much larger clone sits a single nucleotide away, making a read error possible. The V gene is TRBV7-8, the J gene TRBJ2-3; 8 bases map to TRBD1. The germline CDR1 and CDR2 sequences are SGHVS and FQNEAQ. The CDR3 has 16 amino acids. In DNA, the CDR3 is TGTGTCAGCAGCTTAGACCGACAGGGGCGGGCAGATACGCAGTATTTT. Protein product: CVSSLDRQGRADTQYF.

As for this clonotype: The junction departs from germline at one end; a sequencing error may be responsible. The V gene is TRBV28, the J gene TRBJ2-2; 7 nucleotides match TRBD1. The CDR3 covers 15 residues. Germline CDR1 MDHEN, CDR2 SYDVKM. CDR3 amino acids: CVSSPPTGSTRELFF. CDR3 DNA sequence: TGTGTCAGCAGTCCGCCGACAGGGTCCACAAGGGAGCTGTTTTTT.